The 25 T cell receptor beta chains listed next were all sequenced from one sample in a study of T cell repertoires in cytomegalovirus infection. Via MiXCR, TCRdb re-called the reads, giving one row per CDR3 protein. This sample yields fewer than 250,000 distinct CDR3 sequences, of which over 9% are seen a single time; 1.6% belongs to the top ten. The source material was PBMCs. The receptors were gathered from a human donor in good health (CMV status not recorded). Some clones in this sample may be carry-over from other donors' samples.

The CDR3 DNA reads as TGCAGCGTTGACGCGGCAGATACGCAGTATTTT. Protein: CSVDAADTQYF. The chain joins TRBV29-1 to TRBJ2-3; D call uncertain. CDR3 length: 11 residues. V was clipped by 3 bases and J by 4 bases, with 5 bases between them. The V gene's germline CDR1 is SQVTM and CDR2 ANQGSEA.

As for this clonotype: Relative to the germline gene, one junction end is altered; a read error may explain this. J is TRBJ2-5 and V is TRBV6-6; 14 nucleotides match TRBD2. The V gene's germline CDR1 is MNHNY and CDR2 SVGAGI (reference sequence). The CDR3 is 17 amino acids. CDR3 loop: CSSTSKTSGGARETQYF. As DNA, the CDR3 is TGTTCCAGCACCTCTAAGACTAGCGGGGGGGCCCGGGAGACCCAGTACTTC.

This clonotype was observed many times. The V gene is TRBV7-2, the J gene TRBJ2-1, with 7 bases fitting TRBD2. Trimming removed 8 bases from V and 7 bases from J; junction bases left unmatched: 11. The germline V gene has CDR1 SGHTA and CDR2 FQGNSA. This CDR3 comprises 14 residues. As DNA, the CDR3 is TGTGCCAGCGGCAGGGCGGGAGAATGGAATGAGCAGTTCTTC. This translates into CASGRAGEWNEQFF.

This clonotype was recorded many times. The chain couples TRBV5-1 to TRBJ2-7; 7 nucleotides line up with TRBD1. V was pared by 5 bases and J by 3 bases, with 11 bases of the junction left unmatched. The germline CDR1 and CDR2 sequences are SGHRS and YFSETQ. The CDR3 runs 15 residues. CDR3 sequence (DNA): TGCGCCAGCAGGTCTTCAGGGGGTTCGATCTACGAGCAGTACTTC. Residues: CASRSSGGSIYEQYF.

There are many counts of this clonotype. Here the CDR3 DNA reads TGTGCCAGTAGTATGGAGAGTCATAGGGCCTACGAGCAGTACTTC. This sequence encodes CASSMESHRAYEQYF. J is TRBJ2-7 and V is TRBV19; D gene uncertain. The V end lost 3 bases, the J end lost 2 bases, and 14 bases lay between the germline ends. Germline lookup yields CDR1 LNHDA and CDR2 SQIVND (reference sequence). This CDR3 has 15 amino acids. Using reference TRBV19 and TRBJ2-7 for the parts outside the CDR3, the full variable domain is DGGITQSPKYLFRKEGQNVTLSCEQNLNHDAMYWYRQDPGQGLRLIYYSQIVNDFQKGDIAEGYSVSREKKESFPLTVTSAQKNPTAFYLCASSMESHRAYEQYFGPGTRLTVT.

There are many counts of this clonotype. The rearrangement uses TRBV28 and TRBJ2-3; 9 nucleotides agree with TRBD1. Germline V gene data show CDR1 as MDHEN and CDR2 as SYDVKM. This CDR3 is built from 13 residues. With 6 bases clipped from V and 4 bases from J, the junction kept 2 bases outside the gene matches. The DNA of the CDR3 is TGTGCCAGCAGGGACAGGGGTTCAGATACGCAGTATTTT. This encodes CASRDRGSDTQYF.

This clonotype was seen ten or more times. V gene TRBV19 combines with J gene TRBJ2-1, with 9 bases matching TRBD1. CDR1 is LNHDA and CDR2 is SQIVND in the germline V gene (reference sequence). This CDR3 spans 16 amino acids. With 1 base clipped from V and 7 bases from J, the junction kept 8 bases outside the gene matches. The chain's CDR3 is CASSIVPGQGENEQFF. The DNA for the CDR3 is TGTGCCAGTAGTATAGTGCCGGGACAGGGAGAAAATGAGCAGTTCTTC.

There are many counts of this clonotype. The junction differs from germline at one of its ends, possibly a read error. The rearrangement uses TRBV7-2 and TRBJ2-3, with 10 bases fitting TRBD2. This CDR3 has 14 amino acids. Germline V gene data show CDR1 as SGHTA and CDR2 as FQGNSA. CDR3 sequence: CASSLAGVVDTQYF. The CDR3 nucleotides read TGTGCCAGCAGCCTAGCGGGGGTTGTAGATACGCAGTATTTT.

This clonotype was detected many times. The rearrangement uses TRBV7-2 and TRBJ2-5; tentative D call: TRBD1 (6 bases). Germline lookup yields CDR1 SGHTA and CDR2 FQGNSA. Deletions cut 5 bases from V and 5 bases from J, with 15 bases between. The length of the CDR3 is 14 residues. CDR3 nucleotides: TGTGCCAGCAGCCCTACAGGGTCTACCGAGACCCAGTACTTC. Its translation is CASSPTGSTETQYF. The complete variable domain, with remaining parts taken from reference TRBV7-2 and TRBJ2-5, reads GAGVSQSPSNKVTEKGKDVELRCDPISGHTALYWYRQSLGQGLEFLIYFQGNSAPDKSGLPSDRFSAERTGGSVSTLTIQRTQQEDSAVYLCASSPTGSTETQYFGPGTRLLVL.

This clonotype was detected ten times or more. The V gene is TRBV11-2, the J gene TRBJ2-4, with a weak D call TRBD2 (5 bases). Germline V lookup: CDR1 SGHAT, CDR2 FQNNGV. V was cut by 5 bases and J by 4 bases, with 15 bases left in between. The CDR3 spans 15 residues. The CDR3 loop reads CASSPGNRAKNIQYF. The CDR3 bases are TGTGCCAGCAGCCCCGGGAACCGGGCAAAAAACATTCAGTACTTC.

In this sample, this clonotype turned up many times. The chain employs TRBV28 and TRBJ2-7; D is unresolved. Germline CDR1 and CDR2: MDHEN and SYDVKM. The CDR3 consists of 13 residues. V was shortened by 7 bases and J by 0 bases, with 10 bases between the two germline ends. CDR3 sequence: CASIGSTSYEQYF. Written as DNA, the CDR3 is TGTGCCAGCATTGGTTCGACCTCCTACGAGCAGTACTTC.

This clonotype occurred many times. The chain has TRBV7-2 and TRBJ2-5, with D hard to call. Trimming left V 1 base short and J 5 bases short, with 11 bases between. The length of the CDR3 is 14 residues. Germline V gene data show CDR1 as SGHTA and CDR2 as FQGNSA. CDR3 bases: TGTGCCAGCAGCTTAGAGAAGGTGGGCGAGACCCAGTACTTC. This encodes CASSLEKVGETQYF.

The chain employs TRBV29-1 and TRBJ1-1, with TRBD1 matching 7 bases. This CDR3 contains 13 residues. The V segment lost 4 bases and the J segment 2 bases; nucleotides outside the gene matches: 4. Germline CDR1 and CDR2: SQVTM and ANQGSEA. The CDR3 here is CSVGGTANTEAFF. CDR3 DNA sequence: TGCAGCGTTGGGGGGACAGCTAACACTGAAGCTTTCTTT. Complete variable domain (other parts from reference TRBV29-1 and TRBJ1-1): SAVISQKPSRDICQRGTSLTIQCQVDSQVTMMFWYRQQPGQSLTLIATANQGSEATYESGFVIDKFPISRPNLTFSTLTVSNMSPEDSSIYLCSVGGTANTEAFFGQGTRLTVV.

This clonotype was seen more than once but under ten times. The chain carries TRBV28 and TRBJ2-7; 7 bases line up with TRBD1. The junction had 11 bases not matched to a gene; V was cut back by 5 bases and J by 1 base. Looked up from germline, CDR1 is MDHEN and CDR2 is SYDVKM. The CDR3 loop spans 16 amino acids. CDR3 loop: CASSLVKVTGSYEQYF. In DNA, the CDR3 is TGTGCCAGCAGTCTAGTAAAGGTGACAGGGTCCTACGAGCAGTACTTC.

This clonotype was picked up many times. The rearrangement uses TRBV19 and TRBJ2-7; D remains ambiguous. CDR1 and CDR2 (germline): LNHDA, SQIVND (reference sequence). The length of the CDR3 is 12 residues. V shed 3 bases and J shed 3 bases, with 6 bases lying between them. CDR3 in amino acids: CASSIGGYEQYF. The CDR3 DNA reads TGTGCCAGTAGTATCGGCGGCTACGAGCAGTACTTC.

V gene TRBV11-2 combines with J gene TRBJ1-1; D is possibly TRBD1 (5 bases). The length of the CDR3 is 12 residues. V lost 3 bases to trimming and J lost 11 bases, with 13 bases between them. The germline V gene has CDR1 SGHAT and CDR2 FQNNGV. This chain's CDR3 is CASSLGVEKAFF. In nucleotides, the CDR3 is TGTGCCAGCAGCTTGGGGGTGGAGAAGGCTTTCTTT.

The sample holds one count of this clonotype. A clone one base away is much larger, so this may be a read error. The chain recombines TRBV12-5 with TRBJ2-7; tentatively, D is TRBD1 (6 bases). Between the trimmed V and J ends, which lost 6 bases and 9 bases, there was a span of 15 bases. This CDR3 comprises 12 residues. Germline V gives CDR1 LGHNT, CDR2 FRNRAP. CDR3 loop: CASGFRDTAQYF. CDR3 nucleotides: TGTGCTAGTGGCTTCAGGGACACGGCGCAGTACTTC.

This clonotype came up a few times. The rearrangement links TRBV5-5 to TRBJ2-7; D gene uncertain. Trimming removed 0 bases from V and 4 bases from J, with 11 bases in between. Germline V gene data show CDR1 as SGHKS and CDR2 as YYEKEE (reference sequence). The length of the CDR3 is 14 residues. CDR3 in DNA: TGTGCCAGCAGCTTGGTTGGCAGGAGTTACGAGCAGTACTTC. Amino acid sequence: CASSLVGRSYEQYF.

This clonotype was seen at least ten times. The chain employs TRBV28 and TRBJ2-5; D unclear. This CDR3 spans 13 amino acids. CDR1 and CDR2 from the germline V gene are MDHEN and SYDVKM. V lost 6 bases to trimming and J lost 5 bases, with 13 bases between them. The CDR3 coding sequence is TGTGCCAGCAGCAGCCTAGGTACCGAGACCCAGTACTTC. It encodes CASSSLGTETQYF.

The rearrangement links TRBV20-1 to TRBJ1-5; the match to TRBD1 covers 7 bases. The CDR3 spans 18 residues. V trimming: 0 bases; J trimming: 5 bases; junction bases outside the gene matches: 16. Looked up from germline, CDR1 is DFQATT and CDR2 is SNEGSKA (reference sequence). The CDR3 DNA reads as TGCAGTGCTAGAGAGGTCAGGGGGGTCCAACCACCCCATCAGCCCCAGCATTTT. Its translation is CSAREVRGVQPPHQPQHF.

This clonotype appeared many times. This chain uses TRBV5-4 with TRBJ1-6; TRBD1 matches at 7 bases. The J segment lost 7 bases and the V segment lost 5 bases, leaving 6 bases of the junction unmatched. Looked up from germline, CDR1 is SGHNT and CDR2 is YYREEE (reference sequence). The CDR3 extends over 14 amino acids. The CDR3 protein is CASSIQGTNSPLHF. The DNA of the CDR3 is TGTGCCAGCAGTATACAGGGGACGAATTCACCCCTCCACTTT.

This clonotype has a handful of counts. The V call is TRBV13, the J call TRBJ2-2, with 15 bases lining up with TRBD2. CDR3 length: 17 residues. CDR1 and CDR2 (germline): PRHDT, FYEKMQ (reference sequence). V lost 5 bases to trimming and J lost 6 bases; unmatched junction nucleotides: 7. The CDR3 here is CASSVGLAGGLSGELFF. The CDR3, as DNA: TGTGCCAGCAGCGTCGGACTAGCGGGGGGGCTGTCCGGGGAGCTGTTTTTT.

This clonotype was detected ten times or more. This rearrangement joins TRBV6-2 or TRBV6-3 to TRBJ2-7; 11 nucleotides line up with TRBD1. CDR3 size: 15 residues. V shed 5 bases, J shed 2 bases, and the junction held 5 bases outside the gene matches. The germline CDR1 and CDR2 sequences are MNHEY and SVGEGT. The CDR3 protein is CASSRGQGAAYEQYF. In DNA, the CDR3 is TGTGCCAGCAGTCGAGGACAGGGGGCCGCCTACGAGCAGTACTTC.

This clonotype was observed a few times. At one of its ends the junction is not consistent with the germline gene, which may arise from a read error. This rearrangement joins TRBV4-3 to TRBJ2-3; D remains ambiguous. The CDR3 covers 15 residues. Germline loops: CDR1 LGHNA, CDR2 YSLEER. CDR3 residues: CASSLAAASTDTQYF. In DNA, the CDR3 is TGCGCCAGTAGCCTTGCGGCGGCTAGCACAGATACGCAGTATTTT.

This clonotype was detected many times. The V gene is TRBV28, the J gene TRBJ2-1; D remains ambiguous. This CDR3 contains 13 residues. The germline V gene has CDR1 MDHEN and CDR2 SYDVKM. V dropped 4 bases and J dropped 6 bases, with 10 bases sitting between them. CDR3 in amino acids: CASSSTPFNEQFF. Written as DNA, the CDR3 is TGTGCCAGCAGTTCAACCCCTTTCAATGAGCAGTTCTTC.